Listed here are 22 T cell receptor beta chains from one sample, sequenced in a study of identical twins. MiXCR was run by TCRdb on the 5' RACE reads, yielding one entry per CDR3 protein. The table shows some 660,000 distinct CDR3 sequences, with under 9% occurring only once. These data were also reused for a study on yellow fever vaccine responses in identical twins.

The sample taken for sequencing was PBMCs. The receptors derive from a woman aged 18-29 years in good health.

The V call is TRBV6-1, the J call TRBJ2-1; TRBD1 matches at 7 bases. Looked up from germline, CDR1 is MNHNS and CDR2 is SASEGT. Losses at the gene ends were 6 bases for V and 4 bases for J; bases not matched to a gene: 6. This CDR3 region has 14 residues. In nucleotides, the CDR3 is TGTGCCAGCAGCTGGGGACAGCAGTACAATGAGCAGTTCTTC. Protein product: CASSWGQQYNEQFF.

This rearrangement joins TRBV20-1 to TRBJ1-2, with D tentatively TRBD1 (5 bases). Germline assignment: CDR1 DFQATT and CDR2 SNEGSKA (reference sequence). The CDR3 spans 12 residues. Trimming stripped 6 bases from V and 2 bases from J, with 10 bases between. CDR3 protein: CSADTRNYGYTF. DNA for the CDR3: TGCAGTGCGGACACAAGAAACTATGGCTACACCTTC.

The V gene is TRBV12-3 or TRBV12-4, the J gene TRBJ2-7, with D tentatively TRBD2 (6 bases). CDR3 length equals 14 residues. V lost 7 bases and J lost 6, with 19 bases in between. Here the CDR3 reads CASTPPRETSEQYF. CDR3 DNA sequence: TGTGCCAGCACCCCCCCGCGGGAAACGAGCGAGCAGTACTTC.

There are a few counts of this clonotype. This chain connects TRBV12-3 or TRBV12-4 to TRBJ2-7; D is possibly TRBD2 (6 bases). CDR3 length equals 14 residues. V gave up 6 bases and J gave up 4 bases, with 16 bases separating them. CDR3 sequence: CASSWGLGGYEQYF. The CDR3 bases are TGTGCCAGCAGCTGGGGACTGGGGGGATACGAGCAGTACTTC.

V and J are TRBV29-1 and TRBJ2-1; D is perhaps TRBD1 or TRBD2 (7 bases each). Trimming stripped 6 bases from V and 4 bases from J, with 19 bases between. Germline CDR1 reads SQVTM; CDR2 reads ANQGSEA. This CDR3 comprises 15 residues. CDR3 sequence (DNA): TGCAGCGTCCGAGGGGAGGGGGCGGGATACAATGAGCAGTTCTTC. As protein: CSVRGEGAGYNEQFF.

The CDR3 loop is CASSNPRRKLQETQYF. CDR3 coding DNA: TGTGCCAGCAGTAACCCCCGCCGCAAACTACAAGAGACCCAGTACTTC. The chain uses TRBV28 and TRBJ2-5; D gene unclear. V lost 5 bases, J lost 2 bases, and 18 bases lay in between. The CDR3 length is 16 residues. The germline gives CDR1 MDHEN, CDR2 SYDVKM.

This clonotype was seen many times. The chain is built from TRBV7-8 and TRBJ1-1; the D gene is possibly TRBD1 (5 bases). Looked up from germline, CDR1 is SGHVS and CDR2 is FQNEAQ. V lost 5 bases to trimming and J lost 6 bases, with 16 bases between them. This CDR3 region has 14 residues. CDR3 protein: CASSPRVVIAEAFF. The CDR3 nucleotides read TGTGCCAGCAGCCCCAGGGTCGTAATAGCTGAAGCTTTCTTT.

The J gene is TRBJ1-1, the V gene TRBV28; D is perhaps TRBD1 (6 bases). The CDR3 has 12 amino acids. The germline CDR1 and CDR2 sequences are MDHEN and SYDVKM. Trimming left V 1 base short and J 8 bases short, with 8 bases between. In DNA, the CDR3 is TGTGCCAGCAGTTTATTAGGACAGGAAGCTTTCTTT. Protein sequence: CASSLLGQEAFF. The full variable domain, completed using reference TRBV28 and TRBJ1-1, is DVKVTQSSRYLVKRTGEKVFLECVQDMDHENMFWYRQDPGLGLRLIYFSYDVKMKEKGDIPEGYSVSREKKERFSLILESASTNQTSMYLCASSLLGQEAFFGQGTRLTVV.

This clonotype came up many times. This chain links TRBV4-3 with TRBJ1-2, with TRBD1 matching 7 bases. CDR1 LGHNA and CDR2 YSLEER come from the germline V gene. CDR3 length equals 16 residues. After removal of 0 bases from V and 6 bases from J, the junction contained 10 bases not matched to a gene. In DNA form, the CDR3 reads TGCGCCAGCAGCCAAGATCATACAGGGGCGAGAGATGGCTACACCTTC. Amino acid sequence: CASSQDHTGARDGYTF.

This chain links TRBV7-9 with TRBJ2-2; D assignment may be TRBD1 or TRBD2 (6 bases each). The CDR3 is made up of 16 amino acids. Germline CDR1 reads SEHNR; CDR2 reads FQNEAQ (reference sequence). Trimming pared 1 base from V and 1 base from J, leaving 10 bases between. The CDR3, as DNA: TGTGCCAGCAGCTTAGAGGGGGGCAAGAACACCGGGGAGCTGTTTTTT. Its protein product is CASSLEGGKNTGELFF.

This clonotype was observed at least ten times. The chain couples TRBV6-2 or TRBV6-3 to TRBJ2-1; D unresolved. Germline V gene lookup returns CDR1 MNHEY and CDR2 SVGEGT. V lost 6 bases and J lost 6, with 6 bases in between. This CDR3 is built from 11 residues. The CDR3 DNA follows: TGTGCCAGCAGCGAGATCAATGAGCAGTTCTTC. Protein sequence: CASSEINEQFF.

This clonotype was detected many times. This chain uses TRBV5-1 with TRBJ2-7, with 10 bases fitting TRBD2. Per germline, CDR1 SGHRS and CDR2 YFSETQ. This CDR3 has 13 amino acids. Trimming cost V 3 bases and J 6 bases; bases outside gene matches: 3. The CDR3 region has the DNA TGCGCCAGCAGCTACACTAGCGGGACCGAGCAGTACTTC. Encoded protein: CASSYTSGTEQYF. The variable domain in full, completed from reference TRBV5-1 and TRBJ2-7, reads KAGVTQTPRYLIKTRGQQVTLSCSPISGHRSVSWYQQTPGQGLQFLFEYFSETQRNKGNFPGRFSGRQFSNSRSEMNVSTLELGDSALYLCASSYTSGTEQYFGPGTRLTVT.

The genes are TRBV4-3 and TRBJ1-1, with D uncertain. CDR1 and CDR2 from the germline V gene are LGHNA and YSLEER. V lost 0 bases and J 3 bases, leaving 8 bases between the germline ends. The CDR3 consists of 14 residues. In DNA form, the CDR3 reads TGCGCCAGCAGCCAAGATGCAGCAGACACTGAAGCTTTCTTT. This codes for CASSQDAADTEAFF.

This chain uses TRBV5-5 with TRBJ2-5; D is possibly TRBD2 (6 bases). This CDR3 comprises 16 residues. Germline-derived CDR1 and CDR2 are SGHKS and YYEKEE (reference sequence). Trimming pared 4 bases from V and 2 bases from J, leaving 18 bases between. Here the CDR3 reads CASSRYLAFEQETQYF. The CDR3 bases are TGTGCCAGCAGCCGCTACCTAGCGTTCGAACAAGAGACCCAGTACTTC.

This clonotype was found a few times. The rearrangement uses TRBV5-1 and TRBJ2-1, with 7 positions matching TRBD1. The trim removed 2 bases at V and 6 bases at J, leaving 8 bases unmatched. Germline V gives CDR1 SGHRS, CDR2 YFSETQ. There are 15 residues in the CDR3. The CDR3: CASSFRTGSRNEQFF. The CDR3 nucleotides read TGCGCCAGCAGCTTTAGGACAGGCTCGCGCAATGAGCAGTTCTTC.

This clonotype was detected ten times or more. The chain links TRBV28 to TRBJ1-1; perhaps TRBD1 as D (6 bases). This CDR3 is built from 14 residues. The germline V and J ends were trimmed by 6 bases and 5 bases, with 16 bases remaining between them. CDR1 MDHEN and CDR2 SYDVKM come from the germline V gene. DNA for the CDR3: TGTGCCAGCAGGGGGGGCCCTTTGCGAACTGAAGCTTTCTTT. Encoded protein: CASRGGPLRTEAFF.

About this clonotype itself: A read error is possible here, since a much larger clone lies one base away. J is TRBJ2-7 and V is TRBV29-1; 7 nucleotides agree with TRBD1. Germline CDR1 and CDR2: SQVTM and ANQGSEA. The CDR3 has 12 residues. CDR3 amino acids: CSVGQQNYEEYF. DNA for the CDR3: TGCAGCGTGGGACAGCAAAACTACGAGGAGTACTTC.

The CDR3 sequence: CSARVTGGLWNEQFF. CDR3 in DNA: TGCAGTGCTAGAGTTACGGGGGGCCTCTGGAATGAGCAGTTCTTC. The rearrangement links TRBV20-1 to TRBJ2-1; TRBD2 is a possible D gene (7 bases). The CDR3 extends over 15 amino acids. The germline CDR1 and CDR2 sequences are DFQATT and SNEGSKA (reference sequence). V lost 1 base to trimming and J lost 7 bases, with 17 bases between them.

This clonotype appeared a few times. The chain employs TRBV27 and TRBJ2-7, with 10 bases identical to TRBD1. The CDR3 length is 16 residues. The V and J ends lost 5 bases and 4 bases, in that order; junction bases with no gene match: 11. CDR1 and CDR2 (germline): MNHEY, SMNVEV (reference sequence). As DNA, the CDR3 is TGTGCCAGCAGTCCCCGACGGGACAGGGGTTGGTACGAGCAGTACTTC. Its protein is CASSPRRDRGWYEQYF.

The chain links TRBV20-1 to TRBJ2-1, with TRBD2 matching 7 bases. Germline V lookup: CDR1 DFQATT, CDR2 SNEGSKA (reference sequence). This CDR3 region has 19 residues. The ends lost 1 base at V and 0 bases at J; junction bases unmatched: 15. CDR3: CSARALREADLSSYNEQFF. In DNA form, the CDR3 reads TGCAGTGCTAGAGCTTTACGGGAGGCGGACTTAAGCTCCTACAATGAGCAGTTCTTC.

This clonotype was seen ten or more times. The chain recombines TRBV24-1 with TRBJ2-1, with 9 bases lining up with TRBD1. There are 15 residues in the CDR3. V shed 3 bases, J shed 8 bases, and the junction held 7 bases outside the gene matches. Germline lookup yields CDR1 KGHDR and CDR2 SFDVKD. The CDR3 DNA sequence: TGTGCCACCAGTGATCCGGGACAGGGTTTGCATGAGCAGTTCTTC. Its translation is CATSDPGQGLHEQFF.

This clonotype was seen ten or more times. This chain connects TRBV20-1 to TRBJ2-7; 9 bases align to TRBD2. The junction had 7 bases not matched to a gene; V was cut back by 3 bases and J by 1 base. The CDR3 spans 15 residues. Germline loops: CDR1 DFQATT, CDR2 SNEGSKA (reference sequence). CDR3 sequence reads: CSARRASGTSYEQYF. The CDR3 coding sequence is TGCAGTGCTAGGAGGGCTAGCGGGACGTCCTACGAGCAGTACTTC.